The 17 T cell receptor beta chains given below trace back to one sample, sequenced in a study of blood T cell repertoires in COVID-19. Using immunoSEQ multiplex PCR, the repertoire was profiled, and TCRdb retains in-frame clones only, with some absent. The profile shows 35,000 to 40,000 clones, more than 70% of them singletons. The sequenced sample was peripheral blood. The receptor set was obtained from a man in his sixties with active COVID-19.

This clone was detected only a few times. This CDR3 reads CASSHSGEQGDTEAFF. In nucleotides, the CDR3 is TGCGCCAGCAGCCATTCAGGTGAACAGGGCGACACTGAAGCTTTCTTT. The chain links TRBV4-1 to TRBJ1-1, with D perhaps TRBD1 (6 bases). Trimming cost V 3 bases and J 3 bases, with 17 bases left between them. Germline V lookup: CDR1 MGHRA, CDR2 YSYEKL. This CDR3 contains 16 residues.

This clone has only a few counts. The chain's CDR3 is CASQPGTGRFEQYF. For the CDR3, the DNA is TGTGCCAGTCAACCCGGGACAGGGAGGTTCGAGCAGTACTTC. The chain combines TRBV19 with TRBJ2-7, with 9 bases lining up with TRBD1. This CDR3 is built from 14 residues. Germline values: CDR1 LNHDA, CDR2 SQIVND (reference sequence). Trimming at V came to 8 bases and at J to 6 bases, leaving 11 bases not matched to a gene.

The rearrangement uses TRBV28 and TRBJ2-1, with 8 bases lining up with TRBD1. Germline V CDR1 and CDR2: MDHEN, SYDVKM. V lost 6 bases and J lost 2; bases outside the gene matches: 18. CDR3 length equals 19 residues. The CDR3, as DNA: TGTGCCAGCAGCACCCAAATGTGGACAGGGAATAACCCCTACAATGAGCAGTTCTTC. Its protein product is CASSTQMWTGNNPYNEQFF.

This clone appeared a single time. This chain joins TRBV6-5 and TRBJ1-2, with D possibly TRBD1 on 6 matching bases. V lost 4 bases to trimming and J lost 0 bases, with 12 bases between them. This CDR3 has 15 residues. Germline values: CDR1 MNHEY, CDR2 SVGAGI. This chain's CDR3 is CASSSRGGPNYGYTF. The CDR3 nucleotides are TGTGCCAGCAGTTCCCGGGGGGGGCCTAACTATGGCTACACCTTC.

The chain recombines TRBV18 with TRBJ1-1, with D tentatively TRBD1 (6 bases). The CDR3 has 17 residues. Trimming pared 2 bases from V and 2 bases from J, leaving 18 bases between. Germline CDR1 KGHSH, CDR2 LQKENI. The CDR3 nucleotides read TGTGCCAGCTCACCAAACTCTCACAGGGTGGATAACACTGAAGCTTTCTTT. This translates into CASSPNSHRVDNTEAFF.

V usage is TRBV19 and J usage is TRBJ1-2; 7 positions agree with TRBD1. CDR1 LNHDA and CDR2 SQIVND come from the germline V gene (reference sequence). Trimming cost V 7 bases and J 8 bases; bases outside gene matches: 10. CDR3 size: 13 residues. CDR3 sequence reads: CASMTGNLVGYTF. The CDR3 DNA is TGTGCCAGTATGACAGGGAACCTAGTAGGCTACACCTTC.

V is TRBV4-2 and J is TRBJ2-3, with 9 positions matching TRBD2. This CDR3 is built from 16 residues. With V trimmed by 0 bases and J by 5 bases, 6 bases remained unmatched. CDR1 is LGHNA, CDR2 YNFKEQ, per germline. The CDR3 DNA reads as TGTGCCAGCAGCCAAGATTTAGCGGGGGTCGTAGATACGCAGTATTTT. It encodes CASSQDLAGVVDTQYF.

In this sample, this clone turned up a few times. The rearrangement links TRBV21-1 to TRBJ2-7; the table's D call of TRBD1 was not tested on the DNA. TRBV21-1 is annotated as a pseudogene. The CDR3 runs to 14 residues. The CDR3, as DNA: TGTGCCAGCAGCAAAGTATTGGGCTTGTACGAGCAGTACTTC. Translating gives CASSKVLGLYEQYF.

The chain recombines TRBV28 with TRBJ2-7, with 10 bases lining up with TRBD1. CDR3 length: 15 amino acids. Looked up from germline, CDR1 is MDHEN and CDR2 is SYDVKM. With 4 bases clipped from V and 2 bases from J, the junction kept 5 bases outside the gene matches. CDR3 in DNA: TGTGCCAGCAGTTGGGGACAGGGGAAGGCCTACGAGCAGTACTTC. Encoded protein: CASSWGQGKAYEQYF.

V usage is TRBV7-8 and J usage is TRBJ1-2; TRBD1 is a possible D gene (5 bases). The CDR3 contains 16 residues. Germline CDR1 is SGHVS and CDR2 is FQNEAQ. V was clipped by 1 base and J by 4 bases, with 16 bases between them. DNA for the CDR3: TGTGCCAGCAGCTTAGAGGGGTCCAGGGCCAGCTATGGCTACACCTTC. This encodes CASSLEGSRASYGYTF.

As DNA, the CDR3 is TGTGCCAGCAGTGGGGGGACTAGTCCTTACGAGCAGTACTTC. As protein: CASSGGTSPYEQYF. This rearrangement joins TRBV2 to TRBJ2-7; 8 bases align to TRBD2. This CDR3 region has 14 residues. CDR1 and CDR2 from the germline V gene are SNHLY and FYNNEI. The trim removed 4 bases at V and 4 bases at J, leaving 6 bases unmatched.

The CDR3 DNA sequence: TGTGCCAGCAGCTGGACTAGCTCCTCCTACAATGAGCAGTTCTTC. It encodes CASSWTSSSYNEQFF. The rearrangement links TRBV5-4 to TRBJ2-1; 8 nucleotides agree with TRBD2. V shed 3 bases and J 0 bases; nucleotides not matched to a gene: 2. The CDR3 totals 15 residues. CDR1 is SGHNT, CDR2 YYREEE, per germline (reference sequence).

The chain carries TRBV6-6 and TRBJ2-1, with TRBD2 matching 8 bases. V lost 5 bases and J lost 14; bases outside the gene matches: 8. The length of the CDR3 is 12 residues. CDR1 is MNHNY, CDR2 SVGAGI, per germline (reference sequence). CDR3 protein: CASSPTGLGKFF. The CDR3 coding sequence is TGTGCCAGCAGTCCTACGGGACTAGGGAAGTTCTTC.

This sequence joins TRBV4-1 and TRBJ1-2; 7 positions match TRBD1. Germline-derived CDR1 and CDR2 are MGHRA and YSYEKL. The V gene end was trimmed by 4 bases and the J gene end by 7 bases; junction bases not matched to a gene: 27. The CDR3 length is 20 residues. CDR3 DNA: TGCGCCAGCAGCCCCGTGGGACAGCCGGTAAGTAGCGGAAGAGAATCTGGCTACACCTTC. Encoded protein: CASSPVGQPVSSGRESGYTF.

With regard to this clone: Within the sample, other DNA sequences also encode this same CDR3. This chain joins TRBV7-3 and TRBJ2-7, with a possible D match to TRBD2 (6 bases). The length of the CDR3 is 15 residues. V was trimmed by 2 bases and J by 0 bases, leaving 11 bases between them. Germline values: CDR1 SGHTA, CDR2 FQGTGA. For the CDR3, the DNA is TGTGCCAGCAGCTTAGCTGGAGGGCCCTCCTACGAGCAGTACTTC. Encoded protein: CASSLAGGPSYEQYF.

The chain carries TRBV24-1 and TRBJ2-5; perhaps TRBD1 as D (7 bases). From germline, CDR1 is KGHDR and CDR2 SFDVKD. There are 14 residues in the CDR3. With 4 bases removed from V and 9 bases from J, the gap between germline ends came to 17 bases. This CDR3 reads CATSETTGPGAQYF. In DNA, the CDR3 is TGTGCCACCAGTGAAACGACAGGGCCGGGGGCCCAGTACTTC.

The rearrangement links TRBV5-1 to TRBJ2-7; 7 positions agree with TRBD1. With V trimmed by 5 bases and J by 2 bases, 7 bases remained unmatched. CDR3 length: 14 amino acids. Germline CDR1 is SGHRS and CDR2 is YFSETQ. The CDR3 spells CASSYTGQAYEQYF. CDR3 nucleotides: TGCGCCAGCAGTTATACTGGACAGGCCTACGAGCAGTACTTC. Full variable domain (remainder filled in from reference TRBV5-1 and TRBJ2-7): KAGVTQTPRYLIKTRGQQVTLSCSPISGHRSVSWYQQTPGQGLQFLFEYFSETQRNKGNFPGRFSGRQFSNSRSEMNVSTLELGDSALYLCASSYTGQAYEQYFGPGTRLTVT.